This is a list of T cell receptor beta chains from one sample in a study of T cells in Graves' hyperthyroidism and ophthalmopathy. TCRdb reprocessed the multiplex PCR reads with MiXCR, giving one entry per CDR3 protein. The table has about 410,000 distinct CDR3 sequences, roughly 14% seen once. Sequenced sample: blood. The receptors were gathered from a woman in her twenties or thirties with Graves' ophthalmopathy. Both conserved end residues are part of each CDR3. The D gene is left open where the match is weak. Clone sizes are given selectively: once, few, many, or a class where the clone is expanded.

CDR3aa,CDR3nt,v_gene,d_gene,j_gene,abundance
CASSLRDSANYGYTF,TGTGCCAGCAGCCTCCGGGACTCAGCTAACTATGGCTACACCTTC,TRBV3-1,.,TRBJ1-2,many
CASRIDRGWVGEETQYF,TGTGCCAGCAGGATAGACAGGGGGTGGGTAGGGGAAGAGACCCAGTACTTC,TRBV6-1,TRBD1,TRBJ2-5,many
CASRGRSTDTQYF,TGTGCCAGCAGGGGGAGGAGCACAGATACGCAGTATTTT,TRBV9,.,TRBJ2-3,few
CASSAGGGGAGDTQYF,TGTGCCAGCAGCGCCGGGGGCGGGGGGGCGGGAGATACGCAGTATTTT,TRBV7-9,TRBD2,TRBJ2-3,.
CASSKTGDHYGYTF,TGTGCCAGCAGCAAGACAGGAGACCACTATGGCTACACCTTC,TRBV2,.,TRBJ1-2,many
CASSEGLGGDSFDTQYF,TGTGCCAGCAGTGAAGGACTAGGAGGAGATTCTTTTGATACGCAGTATTTT,TRBV6-1,.,TRBJ2-3,many
CASSGDRGGYGYTF,TGTGCCAGCAGCGGGGACAGGGGAGGCTATGGCTACACCTTC,TRBV2,TRBD1,TRBJ1-2,many
CASSAGTLNTEAFF,TGTGCCAGCAGTGCCGGGACACTTAACACTGAAGCTTTCTTT,TRBV12-3/TRBV12-4,.,TRBJ1-1,many
CASSLGTSGQETQYF,TGTGCCAGCAGTTTAGGGACTAGCGGCCAAGAGACCCAGTACTTC,TRBV12-3/TRBV12-4,TRBD2,TRBJ2-5,many
CASSSAPPGYGYTF,TGTGCCAGCAGTTCGGCACCGCCGGGCTATGGCTACACCTTC,TRBV12-3/TRBV12-4,.,TRBJ1-2,many
CASSHGSLSSYNEQFF,TGTGCCAGCAGTCACGGTTCCTTGAGCTCCTACAATGAGCAGTTCTTC,TRBV27,.,TRBJ2-1,many
CASSRGIEAFF,TGTGCCAGCAGTCGCGGGATTGAAGCTTTCTTT,TRBV3-1,.,TRBJ1-1,many
CASSLEGSLGGTEAFF,TGTGCCAGCAGCTTAGAAGGGTCCCTAGGAGGCACTGAAGCTTTCTTT,TRBV7-9,.,TRBJ1-1,many
CASRPGQGSYEQYF,TGTGCCAGCAGACCGGGACAGGGGTCCTACGAGCAGTACTTC,TRBV12-3/TRBV12-4,TRBD1,TRBJ2-7,many
CASTPVVGGGFTEAFF,TGTGCCAGCACTCCCGTCGTCGGGGGCGGGTTCACTGAAGCTTTCTTT,TRBV28,.,TRBJ1-1,many
CASSSQRATYNEQFF,TGTGCCAGCAGTTCCCAGCGGGCAACCTACAATGAGCAGTTCTTC,TRBV6-5,.,TRBJ2-1,once
CASSAGQGIAANEKLFF,TGTGCCAGCAGCGCGGGACAGGGGATCGCGGCTAATGAAAAACTGTTTTTT,TRBV6-1,TRBD1,TRBJ1-4,few
CSVFQGAGETQYF,TGCAGCGTTTTTCAGGGGGCGGGAGAGACCCAGTACTTC,TRBV29-1,TRBD1,TRBJ2-5,few
CANGGPATNEKLFF,TGTGCCAACGGAGGACCAGCAACTAATGAAAAACTGTTTTTT,TRBV5-8,.,TRBJ1-4,.
CAGGRTGSTDTQYF,TGTGCCGGGGGGCGGACAGGGTCAACAGATACGCAGTATTTT,TRBV2,TRBD1,TRBJ2-3,many
CASSAHRSGGFGSNEQFF,TGTGCCAGTAGCGCCCACCGTAGCGGGGGGTTTGGAAGCAATGAGCAGTTCTTC,TRBV19,TRBD2,TRBJ2-1,.
CASSPGGPDTQYF,TGCGCCAGCTCGCCGGGGGGTCCAGATACGCAGTATTTT,TRBV5-1,TRBD2,TRBJ2-3,many
CAWSPPGGGTDTQYF,TGTGCCTGGAGTCCACCGGGGGGAGGGACAGATACGCAGTATTTT,TRBV30,TRBD2,TRBJ2-3,many
CASSITGNTEAFF,TGTGCCAGCAGTATAACAGGGAACACTGAAGCTTTCTTT,TRBV7-9,.,TRBJ1-1,many
CASSGLAAAGELFF,TGTGCCAGCAGTGGACTAGCGGCCGCCGGGGAGCTGTTTTTT,TRBV6-1,TRBD2,TRBJ2-2,many
CASSYPDTEAFF,TGTGCCAGTAGTTATCCAGACACTGAAGCTTTCTTT,TRBV19,.,TRBJ1-1,many
CASSSGGPGNTIYF,TGTGCCAGCAGTTCCGGGGGACCCGGAAACACCATATATTTT,TRBV27,.,TRBJ1-3,.
CASSLDSLGANEQFF,TGTGCCAGCAGTCTTGACAGCCTAGGGGCTAATGAGCAGTTCTTC,TRBV2,.,TRBJ2-1,.
CASSTPPGQGTVGSYNEQFF,TGTGCCAGCAGCACGCCGCCGGGACAGGGGACCGTCGGATCCTACAATGAGCAGTTCTTC,TRBV7-2,TRBD1,TRBJ2-1,many
CASSFMGLLTDTQYF,TGTGCCAGCAGTTTCATGGGACTACTCACAGATACGCAGTATTTT,TRBV12-3/TRBV12-4,TRBD2,TRBJ2-3,many